A single sample gave rise to the 10 T cell receptor beta chains below, sequenced in a study of shared clonotypes between healthy human individuals. TCRdb keeps only in-frame clones here, not all; method: immunoSEQ multiplex PCR. The repertoire consists of 2 million to 2.5 million clones, with 92% occurring once and the leading ten covering 0.3% to 0.45%. The sequenced material came from naive CD4+ T cells from PBMCs. This sample's subset: CD45RA+ positively selected. Receptor source: a man aged 18 to 30 in good health. Some clones in this sample may be carry-over from other donors' samples.

Comments on this clone: Other DNA sequences in this sample translate to the same CDR3. This chain links TRBV20-1 with TRBJ2-5; D gene uncertain. Germline loops: CDR1 DFQATT, CDR2 SNEGSKA (reference sequence). This CDR3 has 11 residues. V lost 4 bases and J 5 bases, leaving 8 bases between the germline ends. This chain's CDR3 is CSAILRETQYF. CDR3 coding DNA: TGCAGTGCTATCTTGCGGGAGACCCAGTACTTC.

The CDR3 DNA is TGTGCCAGCAGCTTTCAAGGGGGTCGGAACACTGAAGCTTTCTTT. This sequence encodes CASSFQGGRNTEAFF. The V and J genes are TRBV7-9 and TRBJ1-1; D may be TRBD1 (6 bases). Per the germline V gene, CDR1 is SEHNR and CDR2 is FQNEAQ (reference sequence). V shed 3 bases and J shed 1 base, with 12 bases lying between them. This CDR3 is built from 15 residues.

The chain employs TRBV11-1 and TRBJ2-7; TRBD1 matches at 9 bases. Trimming at V came to 1 base and at J to 5 bases, leaving 9 bases not matched to a gene. The germline V gene encodes CDR1 SGHAT and CDR2 FQDESV (reference sequence). The CDR3 length is 16 residues. The CDR3 nucleotides read TGTGCCAGCAGCTTAGGGGTCGGGACAGGGTTTCACGAGCAGTACTTC. It is translated as CASSLGVGTGFHEQYF.

The gene calls are TRBV25-1 and TRBJ2-3; TRBD2 is a possible D gene (6 bases). V lost 3 bases, J lost 9 bases, and 16 bases lay in between. Germline lookup yields CDR1 MGHDK and CDR2 SYGVNS. This CDR3 has 14 residues. The CDR3 DNA reads as TGTGCCAGCAGTGACCTTACCAAGGGGAGGACGCAGTATTTT. Residues: CASSDLTKGRTQYF.

V gene TRBV5-1 combines with J gene TRBJ1-1; TRBD1 might be the D (5 bases). The CDR3 spans 15 residues. The V end was cut by 2 bases, the J end by 2 bases, with 13 bases between. Looked up from germline, CDR1 is SGHRS and CDR2 is YFSETQ. The CDR3: CASSFSVQGNTEAFF. The CDR3 DNA follows: TGCGCCAGCAGCTTTTCGGTCCAGGGTAACACTGAAGCTTTCTTT.

The V call is TRBV5-1, the J call TRBJ2-3; D is unclear. The CDR3 has 15 amino acids. Looked up from germline, CDR1 is SGHRS and CDR2 is YFSETQ. Deletions cut 2 bases from V and 6 bases from J, with 16 bases between. In DNA form, the CDR3 reads TGCGCCAGCAGCTTAGGTCTCTCCTTGGGGGATACGCAGTATTTT. It codes for CASSLGLSLGDTQYF. The entire variable domain, with the rest obtained from reference TRBV5-1 and TRBJ2-3, is as follows: KAGVTQTPRYLIKTRGQQVTLSCSPISGHRSVSWYQQTPGQGLQFLFEYFSETQRNKGNFPGRFSGRQFSNSRSEMNVSTLELGDSALYLCASSLGLSLGDTQYFGPGTRLTVL.

This chain joins TRBV9 and TRBJ2-1; 9 bases align to TRBD2. The CDR3 sequence is 16 residues long. Germline loops: CDR1 SGDLS, CDR2 YYNGEE. Germline trimming cut 3 bases from V and 5 bases from J; bases unmatched to any gene: 9. For the CDR3, the DNA is TGTGCCAGCAGCGCCCAGCTAGCGGGAACCAACAATGAGCAGTTCTTC. Amino acid sequence: CASSAQLAGTNNEQFF.

The J gene is TRBJ2-1, the V gene TRBV7-8; 8 bases are a match to TRBD1. Unmatched junction bases numbered 4, after V lost 4 bases and J lost 2 bases. CDR1 and CDR2 (germline): SGHVS, FQNEAQ. The CDR3 has 15 residues. In DNA, the CDR3 is TGTGCCAGCAGCTCGGGACAGGCAACCTACAATGAGCAGTTCTTC. It specifies CASSSGQATYNEQFF.

This chain uses TRBV30 with TRBJ2-7; 8 nucleotides line up with TRBD2. The end of the DNA aligns better with TRBJ2-1, so the J call may be wrong. This CDR3 is 15 amino acids long. Germline CDR1 reads GTSNPN; CDR2 reads SVGIG (reference sequence). The CDR3 loop is CAWTAAGASYNEQFF. The CDR3, as DNA: TGTGCCTGGACTGCAGCGGGAGCTAGCTACAATGAGCAGTTCTTC.

This clone was recorded only once. The chain links TRBV7-6 to TRBJ1-2; D not certain. CDR3 size: 14 residues. Germline lookup yields CDR1 SGHVS and CDR2 FNYEAQ. With 5 bases removed from V and 6 bases from J, the gap between germline ends came to 16 bases. CDR3 sequence: CASSPGPIQNGYTF. The CDR3 DNA is TGTGCCAGCAGCCCCGGGCCCATCCAAAATGGCTACACCTTC. Combining the CDR3 with reference TRBV7-6 and TRBJ1-2 gives the whole variable domain GAGVSQSPRYKVTKRGQDVALRCDPISGHVSLYWYRQALGQGPEFLTYFNYEAQQDKSGLPNDRFSAERPEGSISTLTIQRTEQRDSAMYRCASSPGPIQNGYTFGSGTRLTVV.